The clone carrying this T cell receptor beta chain has a handful of counts. The CDR3 contains 13 residues. V lost 2 bases, J lost 5 bases, and 9 bases lay in between. CDR1 is MNHNY and CDR2 is SVGAGI in the germline V gene (reference sequence). This record belongs to a study of patients and donors after allogeneic stem cell transplantation. TCRdb ran MiXCR on the RT-PCR reads and lists one entry per CDR3 protein. The sample yields 800,000 to 1,000,000 distinct CDR3 sequences, under 20% seen once. J is TRBJ2-5 and V is TRBV6-6, with TRBD2 as a possible D gene (5 bases). The sequencing sample was made of blood, either unsorted or a sorted T cell fraction (not recorded which). This sequence originates from a human donor who was either an allogeneic HSCT recipient or a stem cell or donor lymphocyte infusion donor (not recorded which). It is not recorded whose cells these are; they may come from a transplant donor. The CDR3 here is CASSYGGVETQYF. As DNA, the CDR3 is TGTGCCAGCAGTTACGGAGGTGTGGAGACCCAGTACTTC.